This TCR beta chain was identified during a study of control samples from healthy donors and cancer patients. The CDR3 is 13 amino acids. Trimming removed 4 bases from V and 0 bases from J, with 7 bases in between. Looked up from germline, CDR1 is SQVTM and CDR2 is ANQGSEA. Generated by immunoSEQ multiplex PCR, the TCRdb table keeps only in-frame clones and is missing some. This sample has some 130,000 clones, with around nine tenths found just once. Details on this clone: The final CDR3 position lacks the conserved phenylalanine or tryptophan, pointing to a likely read error.

The V and J genes are TRBV29-1 and TRBJ2-4; D is ambiguous. This receptor was taken from a woman aged 25 to 39 in good health. Material for sequencing was blood. CDR3 sequence: CSVVGLAKNIQYL. In DNA, the CDR3 is TGCAGCGTTGTGGGTCTAGCCAAAAACATTCAGTACCTC.